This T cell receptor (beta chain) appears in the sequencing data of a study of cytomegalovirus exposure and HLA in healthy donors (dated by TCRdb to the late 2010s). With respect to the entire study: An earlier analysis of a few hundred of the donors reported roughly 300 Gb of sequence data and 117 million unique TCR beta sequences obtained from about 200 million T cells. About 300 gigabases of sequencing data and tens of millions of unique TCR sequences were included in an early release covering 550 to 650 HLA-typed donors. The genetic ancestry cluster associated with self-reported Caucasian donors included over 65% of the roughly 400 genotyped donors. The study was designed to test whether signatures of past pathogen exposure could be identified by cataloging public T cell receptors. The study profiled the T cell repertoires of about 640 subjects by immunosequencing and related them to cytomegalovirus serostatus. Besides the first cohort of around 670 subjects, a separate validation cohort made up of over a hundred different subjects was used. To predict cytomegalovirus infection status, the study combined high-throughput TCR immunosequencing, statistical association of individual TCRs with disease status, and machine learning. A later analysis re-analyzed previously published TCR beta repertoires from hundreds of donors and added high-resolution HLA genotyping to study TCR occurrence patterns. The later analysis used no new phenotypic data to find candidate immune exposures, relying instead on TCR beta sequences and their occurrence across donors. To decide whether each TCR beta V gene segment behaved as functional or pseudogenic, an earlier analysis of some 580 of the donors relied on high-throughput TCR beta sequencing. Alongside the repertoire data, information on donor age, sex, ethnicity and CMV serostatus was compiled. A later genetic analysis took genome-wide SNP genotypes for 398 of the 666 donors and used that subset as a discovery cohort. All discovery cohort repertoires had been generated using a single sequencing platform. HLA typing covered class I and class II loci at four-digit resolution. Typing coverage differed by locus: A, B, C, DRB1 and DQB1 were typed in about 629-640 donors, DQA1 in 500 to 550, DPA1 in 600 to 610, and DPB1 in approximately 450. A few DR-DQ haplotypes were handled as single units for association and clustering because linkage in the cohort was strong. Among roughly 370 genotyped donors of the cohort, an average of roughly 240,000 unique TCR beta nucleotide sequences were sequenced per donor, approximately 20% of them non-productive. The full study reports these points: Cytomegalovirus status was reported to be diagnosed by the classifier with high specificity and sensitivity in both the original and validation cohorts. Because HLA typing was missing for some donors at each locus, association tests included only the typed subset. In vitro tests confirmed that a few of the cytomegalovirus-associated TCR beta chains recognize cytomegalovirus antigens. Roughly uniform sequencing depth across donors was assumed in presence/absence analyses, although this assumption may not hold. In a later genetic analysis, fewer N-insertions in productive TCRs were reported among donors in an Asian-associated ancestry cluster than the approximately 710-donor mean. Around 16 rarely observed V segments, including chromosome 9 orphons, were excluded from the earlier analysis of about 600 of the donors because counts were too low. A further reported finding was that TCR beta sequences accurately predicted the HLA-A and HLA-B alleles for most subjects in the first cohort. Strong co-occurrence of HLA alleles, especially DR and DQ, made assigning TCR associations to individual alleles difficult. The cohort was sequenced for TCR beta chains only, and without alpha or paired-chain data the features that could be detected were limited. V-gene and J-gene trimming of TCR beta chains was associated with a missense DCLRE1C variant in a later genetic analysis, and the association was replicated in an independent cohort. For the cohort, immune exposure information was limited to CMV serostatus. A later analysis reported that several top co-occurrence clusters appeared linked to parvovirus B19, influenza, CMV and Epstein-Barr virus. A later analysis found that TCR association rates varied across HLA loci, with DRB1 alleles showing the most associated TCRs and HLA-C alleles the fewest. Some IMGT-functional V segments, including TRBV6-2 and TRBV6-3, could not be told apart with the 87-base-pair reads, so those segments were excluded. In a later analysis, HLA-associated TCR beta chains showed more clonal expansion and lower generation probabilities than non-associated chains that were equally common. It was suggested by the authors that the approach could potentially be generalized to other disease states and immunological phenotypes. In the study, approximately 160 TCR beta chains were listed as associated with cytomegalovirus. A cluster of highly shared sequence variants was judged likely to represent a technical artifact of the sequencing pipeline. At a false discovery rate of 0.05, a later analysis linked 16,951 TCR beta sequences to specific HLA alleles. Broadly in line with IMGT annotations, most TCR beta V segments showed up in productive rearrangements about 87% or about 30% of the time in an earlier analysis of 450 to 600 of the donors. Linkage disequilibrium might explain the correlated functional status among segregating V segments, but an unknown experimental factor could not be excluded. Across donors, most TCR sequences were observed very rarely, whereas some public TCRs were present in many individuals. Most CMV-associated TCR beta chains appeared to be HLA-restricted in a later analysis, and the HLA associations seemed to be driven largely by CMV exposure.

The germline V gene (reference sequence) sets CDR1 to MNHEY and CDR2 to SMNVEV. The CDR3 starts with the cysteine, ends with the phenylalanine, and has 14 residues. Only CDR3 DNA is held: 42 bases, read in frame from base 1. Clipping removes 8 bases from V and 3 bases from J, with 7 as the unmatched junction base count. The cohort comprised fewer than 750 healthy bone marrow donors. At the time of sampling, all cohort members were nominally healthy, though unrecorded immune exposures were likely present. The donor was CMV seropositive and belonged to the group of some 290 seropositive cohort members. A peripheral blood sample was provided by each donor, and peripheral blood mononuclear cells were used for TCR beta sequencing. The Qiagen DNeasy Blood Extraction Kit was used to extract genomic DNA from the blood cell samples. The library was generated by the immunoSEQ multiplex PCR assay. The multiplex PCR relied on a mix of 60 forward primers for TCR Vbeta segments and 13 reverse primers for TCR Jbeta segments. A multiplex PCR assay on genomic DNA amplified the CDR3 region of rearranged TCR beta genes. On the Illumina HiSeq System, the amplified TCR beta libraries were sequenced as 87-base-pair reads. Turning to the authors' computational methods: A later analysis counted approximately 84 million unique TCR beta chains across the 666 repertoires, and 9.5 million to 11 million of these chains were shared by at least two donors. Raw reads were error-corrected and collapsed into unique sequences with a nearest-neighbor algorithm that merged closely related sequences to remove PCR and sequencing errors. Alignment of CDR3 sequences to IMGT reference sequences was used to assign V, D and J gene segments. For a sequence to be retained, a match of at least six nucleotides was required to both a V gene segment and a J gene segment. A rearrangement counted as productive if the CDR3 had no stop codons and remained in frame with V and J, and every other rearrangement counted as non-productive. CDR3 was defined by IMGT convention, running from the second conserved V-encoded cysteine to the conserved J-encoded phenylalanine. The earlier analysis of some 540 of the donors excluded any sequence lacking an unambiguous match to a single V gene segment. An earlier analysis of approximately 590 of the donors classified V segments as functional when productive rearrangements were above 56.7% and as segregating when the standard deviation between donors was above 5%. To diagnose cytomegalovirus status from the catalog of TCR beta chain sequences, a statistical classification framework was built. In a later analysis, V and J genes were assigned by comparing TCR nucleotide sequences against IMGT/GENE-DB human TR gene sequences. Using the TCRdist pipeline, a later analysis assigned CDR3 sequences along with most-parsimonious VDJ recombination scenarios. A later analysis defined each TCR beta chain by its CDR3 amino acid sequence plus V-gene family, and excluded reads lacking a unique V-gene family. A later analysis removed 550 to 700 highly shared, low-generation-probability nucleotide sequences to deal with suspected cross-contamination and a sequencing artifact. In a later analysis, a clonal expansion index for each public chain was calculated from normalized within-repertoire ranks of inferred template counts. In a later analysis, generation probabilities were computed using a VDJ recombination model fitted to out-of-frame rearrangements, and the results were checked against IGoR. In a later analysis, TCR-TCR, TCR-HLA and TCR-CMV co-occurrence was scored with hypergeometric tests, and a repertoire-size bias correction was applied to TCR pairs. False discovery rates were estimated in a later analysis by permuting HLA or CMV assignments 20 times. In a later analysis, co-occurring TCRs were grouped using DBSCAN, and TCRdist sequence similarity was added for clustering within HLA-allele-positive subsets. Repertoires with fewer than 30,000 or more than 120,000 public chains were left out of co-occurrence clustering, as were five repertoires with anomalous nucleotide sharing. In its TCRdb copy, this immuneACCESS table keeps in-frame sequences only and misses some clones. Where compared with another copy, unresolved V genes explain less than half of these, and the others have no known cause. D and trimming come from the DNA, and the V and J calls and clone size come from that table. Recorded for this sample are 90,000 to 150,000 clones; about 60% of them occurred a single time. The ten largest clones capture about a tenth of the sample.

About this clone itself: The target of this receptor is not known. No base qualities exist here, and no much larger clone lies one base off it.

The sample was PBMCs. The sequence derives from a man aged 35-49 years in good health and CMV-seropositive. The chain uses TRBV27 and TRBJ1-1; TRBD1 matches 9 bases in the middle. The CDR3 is CASLTGGAYTEAFF. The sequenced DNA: TGTGCCAGCCTCACAGGGGGCGCGTACACTGAAGCTTTCTTT.